This TCR beta chain was sequenced in a study of cytomegalovirus exposure and HLA in healthy donors. Overall study results and limits: Many donors shared some public TCRs, even though most TCR sequences were rare.

Sequencing used immunoSEQ multiplex PCR; TCRdb keeps in-frame clones, though not all of them. Of 60,000 to 85,000 clones in the sample, 96% were seen once. The CDR3 sequence is 14 residues long. Germline-derived CDR1 and CDR2 are GTSNPN and SVGIG (reference sequence). The J segment lost 5 bases and the V segment lost 2 bases, leaving 9 bases of the junction unmatched. This clone came up once. What it recognizes is unknown. This sequence joins TRBV30 and TRBJ2-7; 7 nucleotides align to TRBD2. Sequencing was carried out using PBMCs. This clonotype was obtained from a woman aged 18 to 35 in good health and CMV-seropositive. The chain's CDR3 is CAWSSLSGIHEQYF. The DNA for the CDR3 is TGTGCCTGGAGTTCCCTAAGCGGGATCCACGAGCAGTACTTC.